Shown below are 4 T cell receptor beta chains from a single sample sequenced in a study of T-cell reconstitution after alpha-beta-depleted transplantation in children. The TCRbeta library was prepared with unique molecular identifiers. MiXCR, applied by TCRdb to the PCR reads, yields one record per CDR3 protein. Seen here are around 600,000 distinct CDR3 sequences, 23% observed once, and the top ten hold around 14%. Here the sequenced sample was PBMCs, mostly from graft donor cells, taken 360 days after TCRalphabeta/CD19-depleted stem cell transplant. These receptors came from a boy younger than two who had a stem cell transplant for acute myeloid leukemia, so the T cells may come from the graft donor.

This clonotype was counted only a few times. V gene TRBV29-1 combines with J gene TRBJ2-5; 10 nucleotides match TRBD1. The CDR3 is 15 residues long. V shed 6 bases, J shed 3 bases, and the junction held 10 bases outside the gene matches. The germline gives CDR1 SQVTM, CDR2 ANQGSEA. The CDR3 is CSVASGTGAEETQYF. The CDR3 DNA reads TGCAGCGTAGCCTCCGGGACAGGGGCGGAAGAGACCCAGTACTTC.

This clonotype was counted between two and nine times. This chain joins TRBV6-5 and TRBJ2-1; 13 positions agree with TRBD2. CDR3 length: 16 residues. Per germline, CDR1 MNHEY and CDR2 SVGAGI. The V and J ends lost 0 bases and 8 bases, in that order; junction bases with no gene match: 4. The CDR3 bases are TGTGCCAGCAGTTACTCGACTAGCGGGGGGCTGTATGAGCAGTTCTTC. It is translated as CASSYSTSGGLYEQFF.

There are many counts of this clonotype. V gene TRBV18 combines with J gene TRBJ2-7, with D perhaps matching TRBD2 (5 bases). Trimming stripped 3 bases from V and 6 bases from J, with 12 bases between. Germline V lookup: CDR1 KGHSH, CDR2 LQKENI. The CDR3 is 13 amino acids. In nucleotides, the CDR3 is TGTGCCAGCTCACCCGTCGGGGTAGGCGAGCAGTACGTC. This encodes CASSPVGVGEQYV.

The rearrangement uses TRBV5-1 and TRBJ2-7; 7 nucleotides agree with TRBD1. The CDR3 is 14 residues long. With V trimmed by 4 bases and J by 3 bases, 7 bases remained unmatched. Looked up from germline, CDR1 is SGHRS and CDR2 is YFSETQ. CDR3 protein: CASSDTGANYEQYV. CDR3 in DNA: TGCGCCAGCAGCGATACAGGGGCGAACTACGAGCAGTACGTC.